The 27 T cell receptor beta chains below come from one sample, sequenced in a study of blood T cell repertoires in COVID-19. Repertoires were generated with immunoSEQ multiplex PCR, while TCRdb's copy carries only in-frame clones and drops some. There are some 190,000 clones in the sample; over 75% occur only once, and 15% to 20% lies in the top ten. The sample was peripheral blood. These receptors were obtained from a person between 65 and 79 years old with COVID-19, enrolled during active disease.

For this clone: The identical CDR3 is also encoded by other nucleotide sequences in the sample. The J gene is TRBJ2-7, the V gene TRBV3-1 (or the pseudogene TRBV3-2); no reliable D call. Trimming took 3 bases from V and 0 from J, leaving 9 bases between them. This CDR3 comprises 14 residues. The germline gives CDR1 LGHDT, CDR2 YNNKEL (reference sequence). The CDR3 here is CASSQGRGSYEQYF. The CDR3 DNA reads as TGTGCCAGCAGCCAGGGTAGAGGCTCCTACGAGCAGTACTTC.

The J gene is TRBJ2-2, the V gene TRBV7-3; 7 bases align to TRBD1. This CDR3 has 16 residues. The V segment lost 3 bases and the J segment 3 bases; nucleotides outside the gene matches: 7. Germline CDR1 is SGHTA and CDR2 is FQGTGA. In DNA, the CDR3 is TGTGCCAGCAGCTTTAGACAGGGCTCGGACACCGGGGAGCTGTTTTTT. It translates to CASSFRQGSDTGELFF.

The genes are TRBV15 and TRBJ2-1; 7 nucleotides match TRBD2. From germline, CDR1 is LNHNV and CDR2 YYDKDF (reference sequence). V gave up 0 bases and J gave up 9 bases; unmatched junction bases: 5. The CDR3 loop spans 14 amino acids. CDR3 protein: CATSRDFREGEQFF. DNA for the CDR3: TGTGCCACCAGCAGAGATTTCAGGGAGGGTGAGCAGTTCTTC.

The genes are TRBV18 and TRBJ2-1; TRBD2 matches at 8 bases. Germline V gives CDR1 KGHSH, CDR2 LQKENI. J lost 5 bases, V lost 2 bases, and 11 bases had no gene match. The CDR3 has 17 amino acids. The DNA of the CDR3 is TGTGCCAGCTCACCAGTCGCCGGGACTAGATGGGACAATGAGCAGTTCTTC. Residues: CASSPVAGTRWDNEQFF.

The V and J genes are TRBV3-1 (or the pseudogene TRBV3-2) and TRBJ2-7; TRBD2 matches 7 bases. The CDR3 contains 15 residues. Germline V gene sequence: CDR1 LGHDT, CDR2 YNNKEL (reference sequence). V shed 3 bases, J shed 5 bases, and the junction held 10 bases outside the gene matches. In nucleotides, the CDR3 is TGTGCCAGCAGCCAGTGGGGGAGGGCGGGTAACGAGCAGTACTTC. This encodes CASSQWGRAGNEQYF.

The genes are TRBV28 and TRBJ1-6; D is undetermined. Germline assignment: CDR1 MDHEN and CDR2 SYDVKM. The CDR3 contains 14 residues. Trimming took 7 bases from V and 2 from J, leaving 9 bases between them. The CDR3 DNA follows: TGTGCCAGCAATTACCGGGCCTATAATTCACCCCTCCACTTT. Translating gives CASNYRAYNSPLHF.

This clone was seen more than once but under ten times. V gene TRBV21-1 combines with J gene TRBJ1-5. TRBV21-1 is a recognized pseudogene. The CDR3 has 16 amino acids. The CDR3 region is CASSKDEDGNNQPQHF. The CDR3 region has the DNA TGTGCCAGCAGCAAAGATGAGGACGGGAACAATCAGCCCCAGCATTTT.

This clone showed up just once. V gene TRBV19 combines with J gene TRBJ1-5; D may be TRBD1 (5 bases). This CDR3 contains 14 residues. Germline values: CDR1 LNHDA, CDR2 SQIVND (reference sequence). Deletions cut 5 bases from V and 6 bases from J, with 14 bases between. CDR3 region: CASSRGAFGQPQHF. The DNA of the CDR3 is TGTGCCAGTAGTCGTGGGGCCTTCGGTCAGCCCCAGCATTTT.

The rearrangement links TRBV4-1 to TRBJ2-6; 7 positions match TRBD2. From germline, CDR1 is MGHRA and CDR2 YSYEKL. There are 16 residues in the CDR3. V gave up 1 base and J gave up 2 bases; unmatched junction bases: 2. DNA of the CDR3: TGCGCCAGCAGCCAAGTCCGGGGGGCTGGGGCCAACGTCCTGACTTTC. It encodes CASSQVRGAGANVLTF.

CDR3: CASSPDNLSGYTF. In DNA, the CDR3 is TGTGCCAGTAGCCCCGACAACCTTTCAGGCTACACCTTC. The genes are TRBV19 and TRBJ1-2; D uncertain. V lost 6 bases to trimming and J lost 8 bases, with 16 bases between them. The CDR3 has 13 residues. In germline, CDR1 is LNHDA, CDR2 SQIVND (reference sequence).

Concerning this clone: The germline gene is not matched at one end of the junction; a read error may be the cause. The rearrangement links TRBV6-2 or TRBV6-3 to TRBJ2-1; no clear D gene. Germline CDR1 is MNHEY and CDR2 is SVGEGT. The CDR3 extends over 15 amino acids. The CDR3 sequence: CASSYHLPSHNEQFF. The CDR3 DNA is TGTGCCAGCAGTTACCACTTACCCTCCCACAATGAGCAGTTCTTC.

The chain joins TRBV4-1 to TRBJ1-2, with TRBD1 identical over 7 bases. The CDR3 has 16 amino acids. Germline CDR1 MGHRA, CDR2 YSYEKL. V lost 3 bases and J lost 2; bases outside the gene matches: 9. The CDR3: CASSHGQVALNYGYTF. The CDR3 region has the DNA TGCGCCAGCAGCCACGGACAGGTCGCCCTGAACTATGGCTACACCTTC.

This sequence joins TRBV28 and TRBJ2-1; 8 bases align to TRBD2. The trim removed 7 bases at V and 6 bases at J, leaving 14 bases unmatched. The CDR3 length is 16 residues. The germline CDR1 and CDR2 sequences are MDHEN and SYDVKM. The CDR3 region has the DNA TGTGCCAGCACCCCTACCCCGGGAGGGACCGTCAATGAGCAGTTCTTC. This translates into CASTPTPGGTVNEQFF.

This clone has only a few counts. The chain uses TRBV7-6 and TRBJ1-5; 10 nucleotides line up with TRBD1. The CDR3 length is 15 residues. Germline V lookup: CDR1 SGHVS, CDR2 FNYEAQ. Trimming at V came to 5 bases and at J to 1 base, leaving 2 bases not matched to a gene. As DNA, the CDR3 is TGTGCCAGCAGCCGGACAGGGGGAAGCAATCAGCCCCAGCATTTT. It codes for CASSRTGGSNQPQHF. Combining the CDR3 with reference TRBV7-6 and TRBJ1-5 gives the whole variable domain GAGVSQSPRYKVTKRGQDVALRCDPISGHVSLYWYRQALGQGPEFLTYFNYEAQQDKSGLPNDRFSAERPEGSISTLTIQRTEQRDSAMYRCASSRTGGSNQPQHFGDGTRLSIL.

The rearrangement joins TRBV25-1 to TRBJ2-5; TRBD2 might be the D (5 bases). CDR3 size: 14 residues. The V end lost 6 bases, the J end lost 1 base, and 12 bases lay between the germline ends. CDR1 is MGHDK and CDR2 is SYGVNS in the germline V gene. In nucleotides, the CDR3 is TGTGCCAGCAGCCTACTAGGTTTCCAAGAGACCCAGTACTTC. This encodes CASSLLGFQETQYF.

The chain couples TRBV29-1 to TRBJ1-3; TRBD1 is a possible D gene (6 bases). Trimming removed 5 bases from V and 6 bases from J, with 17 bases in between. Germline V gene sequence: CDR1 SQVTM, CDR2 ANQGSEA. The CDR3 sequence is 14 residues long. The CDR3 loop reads CSVRTERRANTIYF. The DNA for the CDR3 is TGCAGCGTTCGGACAGAGAGGAGAGCAAACACCATATATTTT.

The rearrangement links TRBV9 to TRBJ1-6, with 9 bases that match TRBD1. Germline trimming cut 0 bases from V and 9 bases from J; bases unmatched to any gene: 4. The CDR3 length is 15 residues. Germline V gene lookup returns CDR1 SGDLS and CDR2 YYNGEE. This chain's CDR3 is CASSVADRGFSPLHF. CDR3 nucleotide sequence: TGTGCCAGCAGCGTAGCGGACAGGGGATTTTCACCCCTCCACTTT.

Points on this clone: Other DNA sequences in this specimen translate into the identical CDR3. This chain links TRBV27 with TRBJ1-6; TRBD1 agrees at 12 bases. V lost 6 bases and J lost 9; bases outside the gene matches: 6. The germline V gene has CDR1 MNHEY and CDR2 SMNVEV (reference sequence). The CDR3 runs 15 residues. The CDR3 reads CASSAGQGAGSPLHF. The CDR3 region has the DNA TGTGCCAGCAGCGCGGGACAGGGGGCAGGTTCACCCCTCCACTTT.

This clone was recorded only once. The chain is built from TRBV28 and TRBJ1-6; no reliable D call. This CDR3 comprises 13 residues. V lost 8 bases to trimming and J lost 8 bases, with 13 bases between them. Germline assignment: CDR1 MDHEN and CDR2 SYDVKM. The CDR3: CASLPPGYSPLHF. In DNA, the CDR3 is TGTGCCAGCCTTCCGCCGGGGTATTCACCCCTCCACTTT.

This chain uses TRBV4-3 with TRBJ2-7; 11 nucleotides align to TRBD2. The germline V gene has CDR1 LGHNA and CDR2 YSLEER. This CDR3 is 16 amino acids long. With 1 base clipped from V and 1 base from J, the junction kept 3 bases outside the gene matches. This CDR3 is CASSQGTSGPSYEQYF. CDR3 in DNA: TGCGCCAGCAGCCAAGGGACTAGCGGGCCTTCCTACGAGCAGTACTTC.

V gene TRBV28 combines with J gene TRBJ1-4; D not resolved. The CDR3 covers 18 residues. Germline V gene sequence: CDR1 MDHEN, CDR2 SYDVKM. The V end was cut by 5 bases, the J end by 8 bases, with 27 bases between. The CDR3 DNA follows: TGTGCCAGCAGTCGGAGGCAGACTATATCAGGCTCTAGGGAAAAACTGTTTTTT. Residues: CASSRRQTISGSREKLFF.

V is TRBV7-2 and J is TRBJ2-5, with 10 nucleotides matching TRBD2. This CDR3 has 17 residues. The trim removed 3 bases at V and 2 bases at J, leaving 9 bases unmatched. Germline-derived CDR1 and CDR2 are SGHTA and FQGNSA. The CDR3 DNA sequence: TGTGCCAGCAGCTTGGCAGTAGCGGGAGGTTGGCAAGAGACCCAGTACTTC. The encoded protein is CASSLAVAGGWQETQYF.

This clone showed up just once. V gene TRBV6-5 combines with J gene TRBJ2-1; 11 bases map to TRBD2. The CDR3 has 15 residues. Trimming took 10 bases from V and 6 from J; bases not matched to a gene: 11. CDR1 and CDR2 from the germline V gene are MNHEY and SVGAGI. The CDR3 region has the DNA TGTGCCACCCGAGGTACTAGCGGGGGTTTCAATGAGCAGTTCTTC. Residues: CATRGTSGGFNEQFF.

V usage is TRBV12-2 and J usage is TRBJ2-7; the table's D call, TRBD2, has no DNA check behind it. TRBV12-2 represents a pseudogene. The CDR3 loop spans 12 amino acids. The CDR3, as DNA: TGTGCGAACTCGGGGGACCCCTACGAGCAGTACTTC. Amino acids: CANSGDPYEQYF.

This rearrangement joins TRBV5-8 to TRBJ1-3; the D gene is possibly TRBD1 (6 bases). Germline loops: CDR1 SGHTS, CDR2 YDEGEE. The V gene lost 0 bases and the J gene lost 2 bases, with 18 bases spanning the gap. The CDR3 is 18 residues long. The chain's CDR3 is CASSLDYFPGTTGNTIYF. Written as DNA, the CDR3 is TGTGCCAGCAGCTTGGACTACTTCCCGGGGACAACTGGAAACACCATATATTTT.

The CDR3 here is CASSIGQLYGYTF. CDR3 bases: TGTGCCAGCAGTATCGGACAGCTCTATGGCTACACCTTC. The chain joins TRBV6-2 or TRBV6-3 to TRBJ1-2, with TRBD1 as a possible D gene (6 bases). The V end was cut by 5 bases, the J end by 4 bases, with 11 bases between. Germline assignment: CDR1 MNHEY and CDR2 SVGEGT. The CDR3 extends over 13 amino acids.

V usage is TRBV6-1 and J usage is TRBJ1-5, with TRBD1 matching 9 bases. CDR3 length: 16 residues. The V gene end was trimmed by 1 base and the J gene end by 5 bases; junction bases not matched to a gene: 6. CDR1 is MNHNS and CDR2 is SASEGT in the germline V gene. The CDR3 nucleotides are TGTGCCAGCAGTGAAGTCCCGACAGGGGGTTATCAGCCCCAGCATTTT. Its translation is CASSEVPTGGYQPQHF.